This T cell receptor (beta chain) was retrieved from a study of blood T cell repertoires in COVID-19. Study as a whole: From T cells, B-cell-depleted T cells, or PBMCs came the material, which was cDNA or gDNA.

In the original analysis: Amplified reference gene primers provided the basis for estimating nucleated cell counts. The table came from immunoSEQ multiplex PCR; TCRdb's copy has only in-frame clones and leaves some out. That table gives V, J and clone size, and the DNA gave D and trimming. Altogether under 100,000 clones are present, about 85% being singletons, with the ten largest covering 18%. This CDR3 is 15 amino acids long. V lost 4 bases to trimming and J lost 0 bases, with 10 bases between them. CDR1 is LGHDT and CDR2 is YNNKEL in the germline V gene (reference sequence). The receptor was derived from a man older than 75 with active or convalescent COVID-19. The sequenced sample consisted of peripheral blood. This chain uses TRBV3-1 (or the pseudogene TRBV3-2) with TRBJ2-1; TRBD1 might be the D (5 bases). The CDR3 loop is CASSPRVLSYNEQFF. As DNA, the CDR3 is TGTGCCAGCAGCCCCAGGGTTCTCTCCTACAATGAGCAGTTCTTC.